The entry below describes one T cell receptor beta chain. CDR3 length equals 13 residues. Trimming pared 5 bases from V and 1 base from J, leaving 8 bases between. CDR1 is SGHVS, CDR2 FQNEAQ, per germline. First-strand cDNA used TRAV- and TRBV-specific primers, covering alpha and beta chains. Using a constant-region primer together with a V-primer adapter, TCRs were subjected to 15 to 20 PCR cycles of amplification. TCRdb independently ran MiXCR on the reads; one entry per CDR3 protein. This table has roughly 39,000 distinct CDR3 sequences, roughly 28% appearing once. Regarding time point: before trial treatment. Every donor was treated with nivolumab, ipilimumab, aspirin, low-dose cyclophosphamide and also low-dose radiotherapy. These data come from a study of low-dose radiotherapy and immunotherapy resistance in tumors. Study-level information: Intravenous administration to patients comprised nivolumab at 240 mg every two weeks and ipilimumab at 1 mg/kg every six weeks.

This specimen was PBMCs, taken before treatment. The TCR was taken from a male donor with gallbladder cancer. The rearrangement uses TRBV7-8 and TRBJ1-1; D uncertain. The CDR3 region is CASSQGGNTEAFF. The CDR3 nucleotides read TGTGCCAGCAGCCAAGGTGGGAACACTGAAGCTTTCTTT.